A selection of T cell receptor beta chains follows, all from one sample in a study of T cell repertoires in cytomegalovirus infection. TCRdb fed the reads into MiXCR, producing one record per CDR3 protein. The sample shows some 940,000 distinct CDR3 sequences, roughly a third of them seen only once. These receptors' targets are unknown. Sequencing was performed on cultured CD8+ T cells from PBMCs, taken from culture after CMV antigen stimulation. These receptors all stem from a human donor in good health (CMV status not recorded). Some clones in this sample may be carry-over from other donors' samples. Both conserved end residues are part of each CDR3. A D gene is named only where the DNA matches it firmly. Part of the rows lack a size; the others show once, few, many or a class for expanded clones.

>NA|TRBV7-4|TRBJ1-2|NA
TGTGCCACTGATGGCTACACCTTC
CATDGYTF
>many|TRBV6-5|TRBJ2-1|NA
TGTGCCAGCAGTTACTCACCCGGAACCTACAATGAGCAGTTCTTC
CASSYSPGTYNEQFF
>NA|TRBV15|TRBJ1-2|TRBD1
TGTGCCACCAGCCCGGGACAGCTGGATGGCTACACCTTC
CATSPGQLDGYTF
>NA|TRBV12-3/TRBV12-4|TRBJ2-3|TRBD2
TGTGCCAGCAGTTTCCCGAGCGGGGGCACAGATACGCAGTATTTT
CASSFPSGGTDTQYF
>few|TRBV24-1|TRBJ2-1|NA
TGTGCCACCAGTGACCAGGACACAACGGAGGACGAGCAGTTCTTC
CATSDQDTTEDEQFF
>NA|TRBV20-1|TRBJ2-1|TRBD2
TGCAGTGCTAGAGATTTGCTAGCGGGGTGGCAGTTCTTC
CSARDLLAGWQFF
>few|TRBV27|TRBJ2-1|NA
TGTGCCAGCAGTTTACCCACTGGAGCAGGGCAGTTCTTC
CASSLPTGAGQFF
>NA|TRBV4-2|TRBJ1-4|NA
TGTGCCAGCAGCCAAGGAACCCGCAGGGATGATGAAAAACTGTTTTTT
CASSQGTRRDDEKLFF
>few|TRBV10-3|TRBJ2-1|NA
TGTGCCATCAGTGCATGGGGGGGCGAGGGTGAGCAGTTCTTC
CAISAWGGEGEQFF
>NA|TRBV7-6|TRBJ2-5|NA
TGTGCCAGCAGCTTTGGTGGGGGGGCTCAAGAGACCCAGTACTTC
CASSFGGGAQETQYF
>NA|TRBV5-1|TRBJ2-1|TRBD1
TGCGCCAGCAGCTCGACAGGGGATGGAGTCTACAATGAGCAGTTCTTC
CASSSTGDGVYNEQFF
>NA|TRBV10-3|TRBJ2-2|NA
TGTGCCATCAGTGAACAGAACACCGGGGAGCTGTTTTTT
CAISEQNTGELFF
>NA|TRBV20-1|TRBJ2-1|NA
TGCAGTGCTAGAGATGACGGGGAGAGCTCCTACAATGAGCAGTTCTTC
CSARDDGESSYNEQFF
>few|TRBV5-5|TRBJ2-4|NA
TGTGCCAGCAGCTCGACTAGTGGTGGTATTCAGTACTTC
CASSSTSGGIQYF
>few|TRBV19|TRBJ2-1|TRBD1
TGTGCCAGTAGGAAATCGGGACAGGGCTACAATGAGCAGTTCTTC
CASRKSGQGYNEQFF
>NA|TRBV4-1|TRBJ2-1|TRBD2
TGCGCCAGCAGCCAAGAGAGCGGGGGATCCCAGTTCTTC
CASSQESGGSQFF
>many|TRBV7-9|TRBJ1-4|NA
TGTGCCAGCAGCCCCGCGGAGACGTTCGATGAAAAACTGTTTTTT
CASSPAETFDEKLFF
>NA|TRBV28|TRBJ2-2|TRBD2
TGTGCCAGCAGTTTTGGCGGGGGGCCGGGCACCGGGGAGCTGTTTTTT
CASSFGGGPGTGELFF
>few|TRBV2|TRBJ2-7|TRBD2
TGTGCCACCTTTTCGGGACTAGCGAACGAGCAGTACTTC
CATFSGLANEQYF
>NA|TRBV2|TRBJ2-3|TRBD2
TGTGCCAGCAGGGACAGCGGGGGGAGCACAGATACGCAGTATTTT
CASRDSGGSTDTQYF
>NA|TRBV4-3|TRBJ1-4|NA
TGCGCCAGCAGCCCCGGTCAGAGTTTAAATGAAAAACTGTTTTTT
CASSPGQSLNEKLFF
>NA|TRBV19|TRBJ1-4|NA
TGTGCCAGCAAGTCCGACAGAAGTACAGATAATGAAAAACTGTTTTTT
CASKSDRSTDNEKLFF
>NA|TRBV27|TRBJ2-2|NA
TGTGCCAGCAGTTTACTAGTAGACAACACCGGGGAGCTGTTTTTT
CASSLLVDNTGELFF
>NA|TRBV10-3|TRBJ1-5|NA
TGTGCCATCAGTGAGGGGCAGGTCGGTCAGCCCCAGCATTTT
CAISEGQVGQPQHF
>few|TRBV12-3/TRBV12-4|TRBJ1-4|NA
TGTGCCAGCAGTTTACCCGGGACAAAAAATGAAAAACTGTTTTTT
CASSLPGTKNEKLFF
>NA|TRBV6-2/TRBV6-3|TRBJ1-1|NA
TGTGCCAGCAGACGGGACACAGGGCGGACTGAAGCTTTCTTT
CASRRDTGRTEAFF
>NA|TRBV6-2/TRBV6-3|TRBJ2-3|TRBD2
TGTGCCAGCAGTTACGGGGCCCCTAGCGGGGATTGGACAGATACGCAGTATTTT
CASSYGAPSGDWTDTQYF
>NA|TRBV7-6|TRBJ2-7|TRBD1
TGTGTCAGCAGCCCCCCTAGAACAGGGGTGGGGGAGCAGTACTTC
CVSSPPRTGVGEQYF
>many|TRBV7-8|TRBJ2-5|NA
TGTGCCAGCAGCTCCCTGGTTAGCGGCTACCAAGAGACCCAGTACTTC
CASSSLVSGYQETQYF
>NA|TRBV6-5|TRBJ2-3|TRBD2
TGTGCCAGCGGTCGGGACTACCCCATAGATACGCAGTATTTT
CASGRDYPIDTQYF
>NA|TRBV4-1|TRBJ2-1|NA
TGCGCCAGCAGCCAAGAGTACCTCATTGAGCAGTTCTTC
CASSQEYLIEQFF
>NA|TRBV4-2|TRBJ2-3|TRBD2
TGTGCCAGCAGCCAAGCGAGCGGGGGGGGACTAGATACGCAGTATTTT
CASSQASGGGLDTQYF